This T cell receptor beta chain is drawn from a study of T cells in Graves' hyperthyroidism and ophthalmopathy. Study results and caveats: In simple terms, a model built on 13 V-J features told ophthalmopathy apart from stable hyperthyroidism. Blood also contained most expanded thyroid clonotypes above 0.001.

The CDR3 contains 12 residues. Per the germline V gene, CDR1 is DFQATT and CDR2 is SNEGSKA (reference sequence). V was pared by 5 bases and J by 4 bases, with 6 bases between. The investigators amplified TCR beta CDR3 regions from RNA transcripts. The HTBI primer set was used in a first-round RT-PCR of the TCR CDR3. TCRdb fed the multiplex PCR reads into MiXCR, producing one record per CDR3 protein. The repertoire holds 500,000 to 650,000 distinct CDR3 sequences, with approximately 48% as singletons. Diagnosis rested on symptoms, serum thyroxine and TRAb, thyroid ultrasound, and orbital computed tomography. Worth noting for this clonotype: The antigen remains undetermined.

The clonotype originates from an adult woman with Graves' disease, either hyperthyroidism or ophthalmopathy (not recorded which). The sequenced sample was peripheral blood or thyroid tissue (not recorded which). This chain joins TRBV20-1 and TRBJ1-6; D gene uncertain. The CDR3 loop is CSAGMYNSPLHF. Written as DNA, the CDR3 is TGCAGTGCTGGGATGTATAATTCACCCCTCCACTTT.